These T cell receptor beta chains were read from a single sample in a study of control samples from healthy donors and cancer patients. Sequencing used immunoSEQ multiplex PCR; TCRdb keeps in-frame clones, though not all of them. The table lists 150,000 to 200,000 clones, roughly nine tenths of them singletons. Sample: blood. The receptor set was obtained from a man younger than 45 in good health. Both conserved end residues are part of each CDR3. The D gene is left open where the match is weak. The size entry is marked missing in some rows and otherwise reads once, few, many or a size class.

clone size: NA
V gene: TRBV18
CDR3 length: 16
J gene: TRBJ1-3
D gene: NA
CDR3 protein: CASSRLVSANPNTIYF
CDR3 DNA: TGTGCCAGCTCACGCTTGGTCTCGGCCAACCCAAACACCATATATTTT

clone size: NA
V gene: TRBV29-1
CDR3 length: 13
J gene: TRBJ1-4
D gene: TRBD1
CDR3 protein: CSVAGGGGEKLFF
CDR3 DNA: TGCAGCGTTGCAGGGGGCGGAGGGGAAAAACTGTTTTTT

clone size: NA
V gene: TRBV12-3/TRBV12-4
CDR3 length: 12
J gene: TRBJ1-2
D gene: TRBD1
CDR3 protein: CASRQGAGGYTF
CDR3 DNA: TGTGCCAGCAGACAGGGGGCCGGTGGCTACACCTTC

clone size: NA
V gene: TRBV19
CDR3 length: 17
J gene: TRBJ1-2
D gene: TRBD1
CDR3 protein: CASSTNPGTAHNYGYTF
CDR3 DNA: TGTGCCAGTAGTACCAATCCCGGGACAGCCCACAACTATGGCTACACCTTC

clone size: NA
V gene: TRBV28
CDR3 length: 15
J gene: TRBJ1-4
D gene: NA
CDR3 protein: CASSFYRATNEKLFF
CDR3 DNA: TGTGCCAGCAGTTTTTACAGAGCAACTAATGAAAAACTGTTTTTT

clone size: once
V gene: TRBV2
CDR3 length: 14
J gene: TRBJ1-4
D gene: NA
CDR3 protein: CASNGGQPNEKLFF
CDR3 DNA: TGTGCCAGCAATGGAGGGCAGCCTAATGAAAAACTGTTTTTT

clone size: NA
V gene: TRBV24-1
CDR3 length: 18
J gene: TRBJ1-6
D gene: NA
CDR3 protein: CATSDSGGLSSYNSPLHF
CDR3 DNA: TGTGCCACCAGTGATTCCGGGGGGCTAAGCTCCTATAATTCACCCCTCCACTTT

clone size: few
V gene: TRBV5-1
CDR3 length: 15
J gene: TRBJ1-1
D gene: NA
CDR3 protein: CASSLEGTANTEAFF
CDR3 DNA: TGCGCCAGCAGCTTGGAAGGGACGGCGAACACTGAAGCTTTCTTT

clone size: NA
V gene: TRBV19
CDR3 length: 13
J gene: TRBJ2-1
D gene: NA
CDR3 protein: CASSAYPYNEQFF
CDR3 DNA: TGTGCCAGTAGTGCCTACCCCTACAATGAGCAGTTCTTC

clone size: few
V gene: TRBV15
CDR3 length: 16
J gene: TRBJ2-7
D gene: TRBD2
CDR3 protein: CATSTGPGLAGGQPYF
CDR3 DNA: TGTGCCACCAGCACCGGACCGGGACTAGCGGGGGGGCAACCGTACTTC

clone size: once
V gene: TRBV6-2/TRBV6-3
CDR3 length: 12
J gene: TRBJ2-4
D gene: NA
CDR3 protein: CASSYGGNIQYF
CDR3 DNA: TGTGCCAGCAGTTACGGGGGAAACATTCAGTACTTC

clone size: NA
V gene: TRBV19
CDR3 length: 11
J gene: TRBJ2-1
D gene: TRBD2
CDR3 protein: CASRGGNEQFF
CDR3 DNA: TGTGCCAGTAGGGGGGGGAATGAGCAGTTCTTC

clone size: NA
V gene: TRBV6-5
CDR3 length: 15
J gene: TRBJ1-5
D gene: NA
CDR3 protein: CASRQFRSSNQPQHF
CDR3 DNA: TGTGCCAGCAGACAGTTTAGGAGTAGCAATCAGCCCCAGCATTTT

clone size: NA
V gene: TRBV11-2
CDR3 length: 14
J gene: TRBJ2-3
D gene: NA
CDR3 protein: CASSFPGATDTQYF
CDR3 DNA: TGTGCCAGCAGCTTCCCAGGGGCCACAGATACGCAGTATTTT

clone size: NA
V gene: TRBV24-1
CDR3 length: 16
J gene: TRBJ2-2
D gene: TRBD1
CDR3 protein: CATSDAGQGSTGELFF
CDR3 DNA: TGTGCCACCAGTGACGCGGGACAGGGATCCACCGGGGAGCTGTTTTTT

clone size: NA
V gene: TRBV27
CDR3 length: 16
J gene: TRBJ2-1
D gene: TRBD2
CDR3 protein: CASKPPPSGTYNEQFF
CDR3 DNA: TGTGCCAGCAAACCGCCTCCTAGCGGCACCTACAATGAGCAGTTCTTC

clone size: NA
V gene: TRBV6-5
CDR3 length: 13
J gene: TRBJ1-1
D gene: NA
CDR3 protein: CASRSRGNTEAFF
CDR3 DNA: TGTGCCAGCAGATCGAGGGGGAACACTGAAGCTTTCTTT

clone size: NA
V gene: TRBV7-9
CDR3 length: 15
J gene: TRBJ1-3
D gene: NA
CDR3 protein: CASSLAGGAGNTIYF
CDR3 DNA: TGTGCCAGCAGCTTAGCTGGGGGCGCGGGAAACACCATATATTTT

clone size: once
V gene: TRBV5-8
CDR3 length: 16
J gene: TRBJ1-5
D gene: TRBD1
CDR3 protein: CASSLETGGENQPQHF
CDR3 DNA: TGTGCCAGCAGCCTAGAGACAGGGGGCGAAAATCAGCCCCAGCATTTT

clone size: NA
V gene: TRBV30
CDR3 length: 13
J gene: TRBJ2-7
D gene: NA
CDR3 protein: CAWSVGQAYEQYF
CDR3 DNA: TGTGCCTGGAGTGTAGGCCAGGCCTACGAGCAGTACTTC

clone size: NA
V gene: TRBV7-6
CDR3 length: 12
J gene: TRBJ2-2
D gene: NA
CDR3 protein: CASRTGDGELFF
CDR3 DNA: TGTGCCAGCAGAACTGGGGACGGGGAGCTGTTTTTT

clone size: NA
V gene: TRBV5-1
CDR3 length: 15
J gene: TRBJ2-7
D gene: TRBD1
CDR3 protein: CASSVPGQGQDEQYF
CDR3 DNA: TGCGCCAGCAGCGTCCCGGGACAGGGTCAGGACGAGCAGTACTTC

clone size: NA
V gene: TRBV2
CDR3 length: 12
J gene: TRBJ2-7
D gene: NA
CDR3 protein: CASSVTRSEQYF
CDR3 DNA: TGTGCCAGCAGTGTAACGCGCTCCGAGCAGTACTTC

clone size: NA
V gene: TRBV29-1
CDR3 length: 14
J gene: TRBJ2-1
D gene: NA
CDR3 protein: CSATTGYRYNEQFF
CDR3 DNA: TGCAGCGCAACCACAGGGTATCGCTACAATGAGCAGTTCTTC

clone size: NA
V gene: TRBV7-9
CDR3 length: 14
J gene: TRBJ2-1
D gene: NA
CDR3 protein: CASSTGLSANEQFF
CDR3 DNA: TGTGCCAGCAGCACGGGACTTTCCGCGAATGAGCAGTTCTTC

clone size: NA
V gene: TRBV11-2
CDR3 length: 15
J gene: TRBJ1-4
D gene: TRBD1
CDR3 protein: CASSLVRQGLGKLFF
CDR3 DNA: TGTGCCAGCAGCTTAGTGCGACAGGGCCTGGGAAAACTGTTTTTT

clone size: once
V gene: TRBV5-1
CDR3 length: 16
J gene: TRBJ2-5
D gene: NA
CDR3 protein: CASSFGQGTLGETQYF
CDR3 DNA: TGCGCCAGCAGCTTCGGGCAGGGAACCCTGGGGGAGACCCAGTACTTC

clone size: NA
V gene: TRBV6-1
CDR3 length: 19
J gene: TRBJ1-5
D gene: NA
CDR3 protein: CASSEGRGAGGYSNQPQHF
CDR3 DNA: TGTGCCAGCAGTGAAGGCCGGGGGGCTGGGGGGTATAGCAATCAGCCCCAGCATTTT

clone size: NA
V gene: TRBV27
CDR3 length: 14
J gene: TRBJ2-7
D gene: TRBD1
CDR3 protein: CASSLRTGLYEQYF
CDR3 DNA: TGTGCCAGCAGTTTAAGGACAGGTCTCTACGAGCAGTACTTC

clone size: NA
V gene: TRBV2
CDR3 length: 15
J gene: TRBJ1-2
D gene: NA
CDR3 protein: CASSESRAGNYGYTF
CDR3 DNA: TGCGCCAGCAGTGAATCTCGGGCAGGGAACTATGGCTACACCTTC

clone size: NA
V gene: TRBV5-4
CDR3 length: 14
J gene: TRBJ1-2
D gene: NA
CDR3 protein: CASSTDTINYGYTF
CDR3 DNA: TGTGCCAGCAGCACGGACACCATTAACTATGGCTACACCTTC

clone size: few
V gene: TRBV4-2
CDR3 length: 12
J gene: TRBJ2-1
D gene: NA
CDR3 protein: CASSQDRYEQFF
CDR3 DNA: TGTGCCAGCAGCCAAGATCGCTATGAGCAGTTCTTC

clone size: NA
V gene: TRBV11-3
CDR3 length: 16
J gene: TRBJ2-1
D gene: TRBD2
CDR3 protein: CASSLGVAGAFNEQFF
CDR3 DNA: TGTGCCAGCAGCTTAGGGGTAGCGGGAGCCTTCAATGAGCAGTTCTTC

clone size: few
V gene: TRBV25-1
CDR3 length: 16
J gene: TRBJ1-4
D gene: TRBD1
CDR3 protein: CASSDPGDRDNEKLFF
CDR3 DNA: TGTGCCAGCAGTGACCCAGGGGACAGGGATAATGAAAAACTGTTTTTT

clone size: NA
V gene: TRBV2
CDR3 length: 17
J gene: TRBJ1-6
D gene: TRBD1
CDR3 protein: CASTNTPGGAGNSPLHF
CDR3 DNA: TGTGCCAGCACCAATACCCCAGGGGGCGCAGGGAATTCACCCCTCCACTTT

clone size: NA
V gene: TRBV19
CDR3 length: 14
J gene: TRBJ1-4
D gene: NA
CDR3 protein: CASLGRGRTEKLFF
CDR3 DNA: TGTGCCAGCCTCGGCAGGGGACGAACGGAAAAACTGTTTTTT

clone size: NA
V gene: TRBV24-1
CDR3 length: 13
J gene: TRBJ1-4
D gene: NA
CDR3 protein: CATAADTSEKLFF
CDR3 DNA: TGTGCCACCGCTGCGGATACGAGTGAAAAACTGTTTTTT

clone size: NA
V gene: TRBV12-5
CDR3 length: 16
J gene: TRBJ2-1
D gene: TRBD2
CDR3 protein: CASGQLAGSSYNEQFF
CDR3 DNA: TGTGCTAGTGGCCAACTAGCGGGAAGCTCCTACAATGAGCAGTTCTTC

clone size: NA
V gene: TRBV5-8
CDR3 length: 15
J gene: TRBJ1-2
D gene: NA
CDR3 protein: CASSLGVRQTYGYTF
CDR3 DNA: TGTGCCAGCAGCTTGGGTGTGAGACAGACTTATGGCTACACCTTC